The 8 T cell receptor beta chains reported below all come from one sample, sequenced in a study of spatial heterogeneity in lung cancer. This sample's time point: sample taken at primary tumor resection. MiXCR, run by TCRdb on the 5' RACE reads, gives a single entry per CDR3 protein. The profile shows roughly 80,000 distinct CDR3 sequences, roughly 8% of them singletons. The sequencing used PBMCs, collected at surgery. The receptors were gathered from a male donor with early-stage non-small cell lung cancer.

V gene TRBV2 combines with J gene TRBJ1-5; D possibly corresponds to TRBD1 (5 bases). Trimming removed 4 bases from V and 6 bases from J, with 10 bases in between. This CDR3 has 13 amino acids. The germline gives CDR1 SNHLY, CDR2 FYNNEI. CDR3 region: CASSGDLSQPQHF. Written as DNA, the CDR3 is TGTGCCAGCAGTGGGGACCTTTCTCAGCCCCAGCATTTT.

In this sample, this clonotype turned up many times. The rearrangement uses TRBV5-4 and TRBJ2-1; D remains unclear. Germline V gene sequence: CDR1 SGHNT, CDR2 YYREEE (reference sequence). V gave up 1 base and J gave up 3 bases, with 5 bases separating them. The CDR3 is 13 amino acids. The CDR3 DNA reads TGTGCCAGCAGCTTGCCAAACTACAATGAGCAGTTCTTC. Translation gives CASSLPNYNEQFF.

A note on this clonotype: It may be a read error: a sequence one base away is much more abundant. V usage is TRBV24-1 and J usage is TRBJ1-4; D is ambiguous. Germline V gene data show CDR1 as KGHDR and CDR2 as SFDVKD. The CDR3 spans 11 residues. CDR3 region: CAISEDKKLFF. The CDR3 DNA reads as TGTGCCATCAGTGAGGATAAAAAACTGTTTTTT.

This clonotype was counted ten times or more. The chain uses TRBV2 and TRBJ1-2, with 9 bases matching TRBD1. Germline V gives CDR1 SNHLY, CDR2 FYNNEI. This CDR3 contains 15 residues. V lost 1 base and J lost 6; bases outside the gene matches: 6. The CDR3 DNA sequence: TGTGCCAGCAGTGAAGGTTATTGGGACAGGGATGGCTACACCTTC. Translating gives CASSEGYWDRDGYTF.

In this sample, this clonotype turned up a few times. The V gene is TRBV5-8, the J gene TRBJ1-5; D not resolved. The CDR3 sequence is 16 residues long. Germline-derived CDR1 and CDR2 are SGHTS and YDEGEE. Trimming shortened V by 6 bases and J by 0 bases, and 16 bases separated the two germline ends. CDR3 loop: CASTADIIPSNQPQHF. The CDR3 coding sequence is TGTGCCAGCACGGCAGACATCATTCCTAGCAATCAGCCCCAGCATTTT.

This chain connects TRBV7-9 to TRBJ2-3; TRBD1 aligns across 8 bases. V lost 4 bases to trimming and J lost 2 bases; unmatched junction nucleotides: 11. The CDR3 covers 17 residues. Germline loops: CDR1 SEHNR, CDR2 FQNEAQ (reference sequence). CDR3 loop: CASSSTIGQGYTDTQYF. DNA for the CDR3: TGTGCCAGCAGCTCCACGATCGGACAGGGTTACACAGATACGCAGTATTTT.

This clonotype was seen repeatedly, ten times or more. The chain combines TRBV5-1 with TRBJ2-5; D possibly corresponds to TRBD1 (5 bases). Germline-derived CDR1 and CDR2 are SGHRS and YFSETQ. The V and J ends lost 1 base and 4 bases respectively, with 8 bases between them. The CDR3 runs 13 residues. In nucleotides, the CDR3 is TGCGCCAGCAGCTTGTCAGGGCTAGAGACCCAGTACTTC. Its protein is CASSLSGLETQYF. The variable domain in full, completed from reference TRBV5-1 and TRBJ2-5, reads KAGVTQTPRYLIKTRGQQVTLSCSPISGHRSVSWYQQTPGQGLQFLFEYFSETQRNKGNFPGRFSGRQFSNSRSEMNVSTLELGDSALYLCASSLSGLETQYFGPGTRLLVL.

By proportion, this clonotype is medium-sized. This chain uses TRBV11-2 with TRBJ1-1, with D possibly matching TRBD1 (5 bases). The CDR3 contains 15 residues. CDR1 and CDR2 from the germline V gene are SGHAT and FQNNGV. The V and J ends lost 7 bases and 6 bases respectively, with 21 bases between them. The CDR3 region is CASNSPGQGVPEAFF. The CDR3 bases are TGTGCCAGCAACTCACCGGGGCAGGGAGTCCCTGAAGCTTTCTTT. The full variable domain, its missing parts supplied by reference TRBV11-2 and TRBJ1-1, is EAGVAQSPRYKIIEKRQSVAFWCNPISGHATLYWYQQILGQGPKLLIQFQNNGVVDDSQLPKDRFSAERLKGVDSTLKIQPAKLEDSAVYLCASNSPGQGVPEAFFGQGTRLTVV.